What follows describes a single T cell receptor beta chain. As yet, its antigen is unknown. Preparation of TCR beta libraries was done by quantitative 5'-RACE with molecular barcodes. TCRdb re-derived calls from the 5' RACE reads in MiXCR, one entry per CDR3 protein. The sample contains roughly 440,000 distinct CDR3 sequences, roughly a sixth of which appear only once. The sample originates from a study of CD8 T cells in ankylosing spondylitis. Study-level points and caveats: Earlier authors reported some of these motif variants in reactive arthritis synovial fluid and blood. Clones linked with disease were CD8+ and fairly uncommon in the peripheral blood. Reportedly, matched ankylosing spondylitis synovial fluid was significantly enriched for disease-linked clones. Characteristic of ankylosing spondylitis blood, it appeared, was a TCR beta motif comprising roughly 8 highly homologous variants.

The germline CDR1 and CDR2 sequences are SGHDN and FVKESK. V was trimmed by 0 bases and J by 4 bases, leaving 13 bases between them. The CDR3 runs to 16 residues. The chain is built from TRBV14 and TRBJ1-5, with a weak D call TRBD1 (5 bases). This clonotype originated in a male donor with ankylosing spondylitis. Sequencing was performed on blood, either unsorted or a sorted T cell fraction (not recorded which). Here the CDR3 DNA reads TGTGCCAGCAGCCAAGATGGGGGGGGACGAAATCAGCCCCAGCATTTT. It encodes CASSQDGGGRNQPQHF.